These 2 T cell receptor beta chains came from one sample sequenced in a study of post-analysis software for immune sequencing data. Sequencing libraries made from TCR beta cDNA carried unique molecular identifiers. MiXCR was run by TCRdb on the PCR reads, yielding one entry per CDR3 protein. Here the sample spans some 690,000 distinct CDR3 sequences, 25% to 30% being singletons. These receptors are not linked to any known antigen. Study-level findings and limits: The study found TRBV5-6, TRBV5-1 and TRBV20-1 among a few TRBV segments more frequent in patients than controls.

Sequencing was performed on blood. The origin of the receptors is a girl aged 5-17 years with multiple sclerosis.

The chain combines TRBV19 with TRBJ1-2; TRBD1 is a possible D gene (5 bases). The CDR3 loop spans 13 amino acids. Trimming removed 6 bases at V and 2 bases at J, with 10 bases between. Germline assignment: CDR1 LNHDA and CDR2 SQIVND (reference sequence). Here the CDR3 reads CASSYRDNYGYTF. CDR3 bases: TGTGCCAGTAGCTATCGGGACAACTATGGCTACACCTTC.

The rearrangement joins TRBV6-1 to TRBJ1-5; no clear D gene. Germline V gene lookup returns CDR1 MNHNS and CDR2 SASEGT. The length of the CDR3 is 12 residues. V dropped 4 bases and J dropped 4 bases, with 5 bases sitting between them. The CDR3 DNA reads TGTGCCAGCAGTGGATTAAATCAGCCCCAGCATTTT. As protein: CASSGLNQPQHF.